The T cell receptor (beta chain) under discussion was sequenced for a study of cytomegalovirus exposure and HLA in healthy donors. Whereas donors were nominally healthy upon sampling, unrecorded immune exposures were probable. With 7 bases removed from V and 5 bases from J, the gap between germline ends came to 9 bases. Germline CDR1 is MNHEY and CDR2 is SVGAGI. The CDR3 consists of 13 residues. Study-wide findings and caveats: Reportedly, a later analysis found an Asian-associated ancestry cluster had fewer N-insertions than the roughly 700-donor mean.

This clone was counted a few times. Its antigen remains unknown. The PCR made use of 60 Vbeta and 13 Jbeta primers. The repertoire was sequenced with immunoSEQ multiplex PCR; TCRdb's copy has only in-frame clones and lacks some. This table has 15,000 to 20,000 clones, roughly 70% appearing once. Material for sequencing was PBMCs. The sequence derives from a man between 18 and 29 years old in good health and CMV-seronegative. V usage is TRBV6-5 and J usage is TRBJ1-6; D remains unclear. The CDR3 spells CASTRGDNSPLHF. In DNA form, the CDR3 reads TGTGCCAGCACGCGTGGAGATAATTCACCCCTCCACTTT.